These 10 T cell receptor beta chains originate from one sample sequenced in a study of CD8 T cells in ankylosing spondylitis. Findings of the study overall: Typical of ankylosing spondylitis blood, it appeared, was a TCR beta motif of eight highly homologous variants.

Which antigens these TCRs recognize remains unknown. TCRdb ran MiXCR on the 5' RACE reads and lists one entry per CDR3 protein. Of over 700,000 distinct CDR3 sequences in the sample, around 20% were seen once. Sequencing used blood, either unsorted or a sorted T cell fraction (not recorded which). Receptor source: a male donor with ankylosing spondylitis.

The rearrangement joins TRBV5-1 to TRBJ2-7, with TRBD2 matching 13 bases. The CDR3 consists of 15 residues. The V gene's germline CDR1 is SGHRS and CDR2 YFSETQ. Losses at the gene ends were 4 bases for V and 9 bases for J; bases not matched to a gene: 10. For the CDR3, the DNA is TGCGCCAGCAGCCAGGGGGGACTAGCGGGACCCGGGCAGTACTTC. It translates to CASSQGGLAGPGQYF.

This chain connects TRBV5-1 to TRBJ2-3, with D possibly matching TRBD2 (6 bases). Germline V gene data show CDR1 as SGHRS and CDR2 as YFSETQ. With 4 bases removed from V and 6 bases from J, the gap between germline ends came to 15 bases. The CDR3 sequence is 14 residues long. The CDR3 DNA reads TGCGCCAGCAGCCCCCGGATGGAGGGGGATACGCAGTATTTT. Translation: CASSPRMEGDTQYF.

The chain combines TRBV20-1 with TRBJ2-1; 13 bases are a match to TRBD2. The V gene end was trimmed by 0 bases and the J gene end by 8 bases; junction bases not matched to a gene: 4. Germline V gene lookup returns CDR1 DFQATT and CDR2 SNEGSKA (reference sequence). The CDR3 contains 15 residues. The CDR3 loop reads CSARDLLAGGHEQFF. Written as DNA, the CDR3 is TGCAGTGCTAGAGATTTACTAGCGGGGGGGCATGAGCAGTTCTTC.

This clonotype was seen more than once but under ten times. The chain combines TRBV6-2 or TRBV6-3 with TRBJ1-1, with no clear D. Germline CDR1 is MNHEY and CDR2 is SVGEGT. CDR3 length: 15 residues. V shed 6 bases and J shed 0 bases, with 14 bases lying between them. CDR3 DNA: TGTGCCAGCAGCGATAAGGGCCCGATGAACACTGAAGCTTTCTTT. Translated: CASSDKGPMNTEAFF.

This chain joins TRBV29-1 and TRBJ1-3; D gene uncertain. CDR1 and CDR2 (germline): SQVTM, ANQGSEA. The CDR3 runs 11 residues. Deletions cut 5 bases from V and 4 bases from J, with 6 bases between. DNA of the CDR3: TGCAGCGTTTCCCAGGGAAACACCATATATTTT. This translates into CSVSQGNTIYF. Together with reference TRBV29-1 and TRBJ1-3, the CDR3 gives the full variable domain: SAVISQKPSRDICQRGTSLTIQCQVDSQVTMMFWYRQQPGQSLTLIATANQGSEATYESGFVIDKFPISRPNLTFSTLTVSNMSPEDSSIYLCSVSQGNTIYFGEGSWLTVV.

This clonotype was picked up a small number of times. J is TRBJ2-7 and V is TRBV7-9, with D maybe TRBD2 (6 bases). V was shortened by 5 bases and J by 6 bases, with 14 bases between the two germline ends. Germline values: CDR1 SEHNR, CDR2 FQNEAQ (reference sequence). The CDR3 sequence is 13 residues long. The CDR3 nucleotides are TGTGCCAGCAGCGCAGTCCTGGAGGGCGAGCAGTACTTC. This translates into CASSAVLEGEQYF.

This chain connects TRBV21-1 to TRBJ1-3. TRBV21-1 is annotated as a pseudogene. CDR3 length: 15 amino acids. Here the CDR3 DNA reads TGTGCCAGCAGCCAATTCGGACGTATTGGAAACACCATATATTTT. It yields the protein CASSQFGRIGNTIYF.

The V and J genes are TRBV3-1 and TRBJ2-7, with TRBD1 matching 10 bases. CDR1 LGHDT and CDR2 YNNKEL come from the germline V gene (reference sequence). The J segment lost 0 bases and the V segment lost 4 bases, leaving 3 bases of the junction unmatched. The CDR3 totals 15 residues. The CDR3 DNA is TGTGCCAGCAGCCCGACAGGGGGCCACTCCTACGAGCAGTACTTC. It yields the protein CASSPTGGHSYEQYF.

This clonotype was counted only a few times. The J gene is TRBJ1-4, the V gene TRBV6-1; 9 bases are a match to TRBD1. Trimming at V came to 6 bases and at J to 8 bases, leaving 10 bases not matched to a gene. Per the germline V gene, CDR1 is MNHNS and CDR2 is SASEGT. The CDR3 has 15 amino acids. The CDR3 coding sequence is TGTGCCAGCAGGGGACAGGGTGTAATAAGGGAAAAACTGTTTTTT. As protein: CASRGQGVIREKLFF.

The chain carries TRBV29-1 and TRBJ2-1, with 9 bases fitting TRBD1. Germline V gives CDR1 SQVTM, CDR2 ANQGSEA. The junction had 4 bases not matched to a gene; V was cut back by 1 base and J by 6 bases. The CDR3 has 14 residues. The DNA for the CDR3 is TGCAGCGTTGAAGGGACAGGGGAAGTCAATGAGCAGTTCTTC. This sequence encodes CSVEGTGEVNEQFF.